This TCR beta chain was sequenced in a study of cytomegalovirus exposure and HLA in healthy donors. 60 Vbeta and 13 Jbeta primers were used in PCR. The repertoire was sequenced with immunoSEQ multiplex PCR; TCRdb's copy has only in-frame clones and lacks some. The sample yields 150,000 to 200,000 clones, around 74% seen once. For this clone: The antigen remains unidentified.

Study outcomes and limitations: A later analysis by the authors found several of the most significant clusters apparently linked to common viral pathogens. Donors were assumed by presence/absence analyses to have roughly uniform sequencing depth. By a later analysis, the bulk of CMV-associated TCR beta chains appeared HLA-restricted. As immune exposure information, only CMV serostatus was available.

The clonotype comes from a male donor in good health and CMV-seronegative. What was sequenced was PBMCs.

In nucleotides, the CDR3 is TGTGCCAGCAGCACTTCTAGCGGGAGCTCCTACAATGAGCAGTTCTTC. Amino acids: CASSTSSGSSYNEQFF. V gene TRBV7-3 combines with J gene TRBJ2-1, with 10 bases fitting TRBD2. The CDR3 contains 16 residues. The V and J ends lost 5 bases and 0 bases, in that order; junction bases with no gene match: 4. The V gene's germline CDR1 is SGHTA and CDR2 FQGTGA.